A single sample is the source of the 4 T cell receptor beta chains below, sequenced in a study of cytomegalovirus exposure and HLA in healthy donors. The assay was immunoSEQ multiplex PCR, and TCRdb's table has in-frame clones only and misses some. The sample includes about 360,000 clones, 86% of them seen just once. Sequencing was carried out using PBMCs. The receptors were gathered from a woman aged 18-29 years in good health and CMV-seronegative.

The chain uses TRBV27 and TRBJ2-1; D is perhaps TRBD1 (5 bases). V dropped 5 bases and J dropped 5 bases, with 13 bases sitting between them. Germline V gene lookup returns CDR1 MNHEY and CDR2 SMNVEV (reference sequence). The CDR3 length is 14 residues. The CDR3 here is CASSQGIGHNEQFF. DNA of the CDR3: TGTGCCAGCAGTCAGGGAATCGGCCACAATGAGCAGTTCTTC.

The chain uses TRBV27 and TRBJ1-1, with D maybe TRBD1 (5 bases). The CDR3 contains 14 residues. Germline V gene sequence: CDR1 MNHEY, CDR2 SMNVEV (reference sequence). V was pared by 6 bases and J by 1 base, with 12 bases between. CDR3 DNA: TGTGCCAGCAGCCCCCGGGGGAAGAACACTGAAGCTTTCTTT. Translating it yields CASSPRGKNTEAFF.

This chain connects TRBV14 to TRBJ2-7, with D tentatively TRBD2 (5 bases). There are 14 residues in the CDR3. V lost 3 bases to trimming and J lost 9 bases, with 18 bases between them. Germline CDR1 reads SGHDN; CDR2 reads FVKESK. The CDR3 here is CASSQGPGPRGQYF. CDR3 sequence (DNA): TGTGCCAGCAGCCAGGGTCCAGGCCCCCGGGGGCAGTACTTC.

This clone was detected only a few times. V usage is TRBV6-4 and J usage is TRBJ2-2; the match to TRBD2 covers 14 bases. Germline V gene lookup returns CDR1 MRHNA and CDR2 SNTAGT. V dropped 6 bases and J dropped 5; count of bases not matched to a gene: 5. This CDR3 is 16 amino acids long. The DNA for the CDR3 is TGTGCCAGCAGCCTGGGACTAGCGGGAGAAACCGGGGAGCTGTTTTTT. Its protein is CASSLGLAGETGELFF.